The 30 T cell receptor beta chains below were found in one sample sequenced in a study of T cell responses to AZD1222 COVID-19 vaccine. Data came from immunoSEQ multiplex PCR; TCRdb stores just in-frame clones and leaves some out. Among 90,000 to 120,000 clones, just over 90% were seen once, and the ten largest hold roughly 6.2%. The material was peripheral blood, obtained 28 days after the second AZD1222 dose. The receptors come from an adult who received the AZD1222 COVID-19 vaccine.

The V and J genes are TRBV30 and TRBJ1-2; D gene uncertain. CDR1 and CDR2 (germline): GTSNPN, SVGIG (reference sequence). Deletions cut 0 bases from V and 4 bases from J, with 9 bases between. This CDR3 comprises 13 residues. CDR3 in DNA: TGTGCCTGGAGTGTACACAAGCTCTATGGCTACACCTTC. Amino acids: CAWSVHKLYGYTF.

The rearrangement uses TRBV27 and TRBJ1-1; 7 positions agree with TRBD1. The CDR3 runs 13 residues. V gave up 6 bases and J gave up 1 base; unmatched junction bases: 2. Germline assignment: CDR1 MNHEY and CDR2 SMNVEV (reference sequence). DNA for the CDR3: TGTGCCAGCAGGGGACAGCCGAACACTGAAGCTTTCTTT. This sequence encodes CASRGQPNTEAFF.

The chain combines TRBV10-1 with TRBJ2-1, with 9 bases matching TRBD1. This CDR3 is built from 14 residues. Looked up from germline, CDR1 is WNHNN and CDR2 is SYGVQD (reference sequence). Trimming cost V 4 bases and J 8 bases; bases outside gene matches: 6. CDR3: CASSGDREGDEQFF. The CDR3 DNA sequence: TGCGCCAGCAGTGGGGACAGGGAGGGGGATGAGCAGTTCTTC.

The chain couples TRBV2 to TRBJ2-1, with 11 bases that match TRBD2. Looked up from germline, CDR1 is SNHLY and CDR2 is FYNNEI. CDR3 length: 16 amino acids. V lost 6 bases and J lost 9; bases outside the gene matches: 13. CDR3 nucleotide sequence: TGTGCCAGCAGACGCGGACTAGCGGGTACGGGGGGTGAGCAGTTCTTC. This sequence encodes CASRRGLAGTGGEQFF.

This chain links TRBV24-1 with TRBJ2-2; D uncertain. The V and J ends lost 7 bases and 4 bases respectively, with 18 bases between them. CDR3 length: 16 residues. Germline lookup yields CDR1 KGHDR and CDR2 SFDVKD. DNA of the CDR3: TGTGCCACCAGCGCATCTGGTGGGGTAGGCACCGGGGAGCTGTTTTTT. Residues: CATSASGGVGTGELFF.

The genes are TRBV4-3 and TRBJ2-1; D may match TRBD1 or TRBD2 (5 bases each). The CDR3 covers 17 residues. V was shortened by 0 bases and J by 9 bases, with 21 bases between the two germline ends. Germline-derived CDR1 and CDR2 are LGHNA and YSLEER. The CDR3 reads CASSQEEARADWGEQFF. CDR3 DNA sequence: TGCGCCAGCAGCCAAGAAGAGGCCAGGGCGGACTGGGGTGAGCAGTTCTTC.

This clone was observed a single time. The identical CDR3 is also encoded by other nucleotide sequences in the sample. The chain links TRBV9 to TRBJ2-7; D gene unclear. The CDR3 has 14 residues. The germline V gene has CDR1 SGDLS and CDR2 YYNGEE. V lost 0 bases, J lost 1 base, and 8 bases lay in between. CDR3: CASSVGSGSYEQYF. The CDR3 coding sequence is TGTGCCAGCAGCGTAGGTTCCGGATCCTACGAGCAGTACTTC.

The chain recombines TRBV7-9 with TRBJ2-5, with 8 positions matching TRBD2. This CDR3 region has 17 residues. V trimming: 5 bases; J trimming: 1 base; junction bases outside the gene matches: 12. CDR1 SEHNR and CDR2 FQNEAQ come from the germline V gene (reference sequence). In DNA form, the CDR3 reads TGTGCCAGCAGCCACCCCGCGGTAGCGGGGATCCAAGAGACCCAGTACTTC. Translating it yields CASSHPAVAGIQETQYF.

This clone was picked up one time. Written as DNA, the CDR3 is TGTGCCAGCAGTCGGGACCGTGAAGCTTTCTTT. This codes for CASSRDREAFF. The chain links TRBV6-5 to TRBJ1-1; perhaps TRBD1 as D (5 bases). The V end was cut by 5 bases, the J end by 7 bases, with 8 bases between. CDR1 is MNHEY and CDR2 is SVGAGI in the germline V gene. The CDR3 is 11 amino acids.

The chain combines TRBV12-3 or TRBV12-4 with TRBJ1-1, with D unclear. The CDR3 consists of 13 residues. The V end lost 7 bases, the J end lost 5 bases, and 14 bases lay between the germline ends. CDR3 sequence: CASTPDPTTEAFF. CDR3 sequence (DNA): TGTGCCAGCACCCCGGACCCCACTACTGAAGCTTTCTTT.

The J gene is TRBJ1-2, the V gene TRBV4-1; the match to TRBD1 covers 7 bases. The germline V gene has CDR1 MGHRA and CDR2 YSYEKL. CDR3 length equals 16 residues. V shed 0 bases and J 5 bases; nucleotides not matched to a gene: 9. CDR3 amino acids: CASSQEPGQPLYGYTF. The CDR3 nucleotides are TGCGCCAGCAGCCAAGAGCCGGGACAGCCCCTATATGGCTACACCTTC.

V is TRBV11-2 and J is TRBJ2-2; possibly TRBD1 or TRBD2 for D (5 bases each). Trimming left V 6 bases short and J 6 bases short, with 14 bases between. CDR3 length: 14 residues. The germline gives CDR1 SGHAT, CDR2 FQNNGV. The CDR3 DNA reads TGTGCCAGCAGGCCGGGACCAGAGGCCGGGGAGCTGTTTTTT. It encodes CASRPGPEAGELFF.

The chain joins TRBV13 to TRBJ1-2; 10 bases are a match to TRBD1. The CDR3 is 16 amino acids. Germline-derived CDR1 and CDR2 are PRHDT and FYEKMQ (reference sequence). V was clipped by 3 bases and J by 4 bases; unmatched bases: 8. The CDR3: CASSFGTGETGYGYTF. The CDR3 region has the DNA TGTGCCAGCAGCTTCGGGACAGGGGAAACTGGCTATGGCTACACCTTC.

CDR3 protein: CASSSGLPRGNEQFF. CDR3 sequence (DNA): TGTGCCAGTTCTAGCGGCCTTCCACGGGGCAATGAGCAGTTCTTC. The chain uses TRBV19 and TRBJ2-1; 7 positions agree with TRBD2. V gave up 8 bases and J gave up 6 bases; unmatched junction bases: 13. Germline V gene data show CDR1 as LNHDA and CDR2 as SQIVND (reference sequence). The CDR3 contains 15 residues.

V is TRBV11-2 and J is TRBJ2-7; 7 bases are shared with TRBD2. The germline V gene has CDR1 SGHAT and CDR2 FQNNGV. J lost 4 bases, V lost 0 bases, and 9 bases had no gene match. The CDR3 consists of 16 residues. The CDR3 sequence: CASSLEFGTIYYEQYF. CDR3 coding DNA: TGTGCCAGCAGCTTAGAGTTCGGGACTATTTATTACGAGCAGTACTTC. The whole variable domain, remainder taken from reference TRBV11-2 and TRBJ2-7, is EAGVAQSPRYKIIEKRQSVAFWCNPISGHATLYWYQQILGQGPKLLIQFQNNGVVDDSQLPKDRFSAERLKGVDSTLKIQPAKLEDSAVYLCASSLEFGTIYYEQYFGPGTRLTVT.

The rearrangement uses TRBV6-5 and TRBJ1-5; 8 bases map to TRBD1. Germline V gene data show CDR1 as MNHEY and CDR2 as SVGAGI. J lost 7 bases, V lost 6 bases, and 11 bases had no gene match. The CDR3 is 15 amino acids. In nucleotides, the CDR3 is TGTGCCAGCAGACCGGACAGGGCCGTGTACCAGCCCCAGCATTTT. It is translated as CASRPDRAVYQPQHF.

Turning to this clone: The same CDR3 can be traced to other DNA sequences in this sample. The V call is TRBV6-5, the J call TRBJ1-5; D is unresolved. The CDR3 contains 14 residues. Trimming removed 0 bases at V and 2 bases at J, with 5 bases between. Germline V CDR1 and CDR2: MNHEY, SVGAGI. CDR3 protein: CASSYSRGNQPQHF. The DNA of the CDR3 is TGTGCCAGCAGTTACTCGAGAGGCAATCAGCCCCAGCATTTT.

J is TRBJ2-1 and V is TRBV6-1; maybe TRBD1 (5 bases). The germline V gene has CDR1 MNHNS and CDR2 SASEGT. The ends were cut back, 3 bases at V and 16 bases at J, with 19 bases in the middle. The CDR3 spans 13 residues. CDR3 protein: CASSDPRERIEFF. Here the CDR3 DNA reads TGTGCCAGCAGTGACCCCAGGGAAAGAATAGAATTCTTC.

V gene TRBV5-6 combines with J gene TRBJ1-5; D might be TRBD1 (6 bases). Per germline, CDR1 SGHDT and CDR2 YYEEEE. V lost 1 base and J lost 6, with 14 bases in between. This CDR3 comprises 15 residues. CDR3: CASSLRGASSQPQHF. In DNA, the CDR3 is TGTGCCAGCAGCTTGCGGGGGGCATCCAGTCAGCCCCAGCATTTT. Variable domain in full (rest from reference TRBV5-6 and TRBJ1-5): DAGVTQSPTHLIKTRGQQVTLRCSPKSGHDTVSWYQQALGQGPQFIFQYYEEEERQRGNFPDRFSGHQFPNYSSELNVNALLLGDSALYLCASSLRGASSQPQHFGDGTRLSIL.

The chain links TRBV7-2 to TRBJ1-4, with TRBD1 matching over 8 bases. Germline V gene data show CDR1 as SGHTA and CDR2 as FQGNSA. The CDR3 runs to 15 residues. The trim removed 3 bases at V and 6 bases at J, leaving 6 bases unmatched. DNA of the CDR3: TGTGCCAGCAGCTTCGACAGGGGTTTAGATGAAAAACTGTTTTTT. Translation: CASSFDRGLDEKLFF.

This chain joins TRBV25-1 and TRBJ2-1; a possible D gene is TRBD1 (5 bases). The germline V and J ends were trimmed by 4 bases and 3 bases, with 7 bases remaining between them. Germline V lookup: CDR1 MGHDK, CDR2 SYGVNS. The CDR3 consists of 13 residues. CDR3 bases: TGTGCCAGCAGTGGTCAGGGCTACAATGAGCAGTTCTTC. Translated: CASSGQGYNEQFF.

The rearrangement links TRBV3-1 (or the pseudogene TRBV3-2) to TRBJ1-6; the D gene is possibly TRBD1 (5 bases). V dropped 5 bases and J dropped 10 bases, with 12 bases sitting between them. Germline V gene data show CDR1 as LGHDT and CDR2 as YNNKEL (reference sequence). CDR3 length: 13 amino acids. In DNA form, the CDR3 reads TGTGCCAGCAGCGTCGGGACTTCCTCACCCCTCCACTTT. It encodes CASSVGTSSPLHF.

This CDR3 is CASSQVGTGTGELFF. Written as DNA, the CDR3 is TGTGCCAGCAGCCAAGTTGGCACCGGCACCGGGGAGCTGTTTTTT. The gene calls are TRBV14 and TRBJ2-2, with D unresolved. CDR1 and CDR2 from the germline V gene are SGHDN and FVKESK. With 1 base removed from V and 4 bases from J, the gap between germline ends came to 10 bases. The CDR3 has 15 amino acids.

The CDR3 reads CASSSSFGQVFYEQYF. The CDR3 nucleotides are TGTGCCAGCAGTTCATCCTTTGGACAGGTGTTCTACGAGCAGTACTTC. This chain joins TRBV27 and TRBJ2-7; 7 nucleotides match TRBD1. CDR3 length: 16 residues. V gave up 4 bases and J gave up 3 bases; unmatched junction bases: 12. Germline CDR1 is MNHEY and CDR2 is SMNVEV (reference sequence).

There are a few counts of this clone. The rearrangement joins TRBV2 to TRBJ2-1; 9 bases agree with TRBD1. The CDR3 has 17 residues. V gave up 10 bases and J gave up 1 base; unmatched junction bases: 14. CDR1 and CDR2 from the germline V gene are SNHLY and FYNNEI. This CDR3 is CANLGQGAGLSYNEQFF. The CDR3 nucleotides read TGTGCCAACCTGGGACAGGGAGCGGGCCTTTCCTACAATGAGCAGTTCTTC.

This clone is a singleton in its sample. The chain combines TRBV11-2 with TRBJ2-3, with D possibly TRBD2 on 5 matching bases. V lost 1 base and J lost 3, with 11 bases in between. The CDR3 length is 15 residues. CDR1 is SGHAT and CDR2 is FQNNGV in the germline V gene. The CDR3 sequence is CASSLGVSGTDTQYF. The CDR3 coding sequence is TGTGCCAGCAGCTTAGGCGTCTCGGGGACAGATACGCAGTATTTT.

The CDR3 loop reads CASSTSKMRKETQYF. The CDR3 DNA follows: TGTGCCAGCAGTACGTCTAAGATGAGGAAGGAGACCCAGTACTTC. This chain links TRBV6-5 with TRBJ2-5; D is undetermined. Trimming cost V 5 bases and J 5 bases, with 18 bases left between them. Germline V gene sequence: CDR1 MNHEY, CDR2 SVGAGI. This CDR3 region has 15 residues.

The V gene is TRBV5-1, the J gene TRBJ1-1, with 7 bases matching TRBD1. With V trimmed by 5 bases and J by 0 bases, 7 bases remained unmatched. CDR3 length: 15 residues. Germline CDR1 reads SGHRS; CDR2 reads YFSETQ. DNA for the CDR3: TGCGCCAGCAGTGGGACAGACCCCATGAACACTGAAGCTTTCTTT. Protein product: CASSGTDPMNTEAFF. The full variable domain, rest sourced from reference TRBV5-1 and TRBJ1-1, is KAGVTQTPRYLIKTRGQQVTLSCSPISGHRSVSWYQQTPGQGLQFLFEYFSETQRNKGNFPGRFSGRQFSNSRSEMNVSTLELGDSALYLCASSGTDPMNTEAFFGQGTRLTVV.

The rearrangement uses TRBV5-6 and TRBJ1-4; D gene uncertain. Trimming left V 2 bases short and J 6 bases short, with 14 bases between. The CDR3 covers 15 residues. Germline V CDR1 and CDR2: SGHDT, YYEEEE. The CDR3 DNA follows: TGTGCCAGCAGCTTCGGCGGCAGGTTGGATGAAAAACTGTTTTTT. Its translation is CASSFGGRLDEKLFF.

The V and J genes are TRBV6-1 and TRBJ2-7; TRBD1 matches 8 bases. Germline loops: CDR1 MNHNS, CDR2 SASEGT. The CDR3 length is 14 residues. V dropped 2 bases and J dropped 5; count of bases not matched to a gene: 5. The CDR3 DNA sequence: TGTGCCAGCAGTGAAAGCAGGGGGCTGAACGAGCAGTACTTC. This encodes CASSESRGLNEQYF.